The 20 T cell receptor beta chains below come from one sample, sequenced in a study of blood T cell repertoires in COVID-19. Measured with immunoSEQ multiplex PCR; TCRdb has only the in-frame clones, and not every one. There are 500,000 to 600,000 clones in the sample; 85% to 90% occur only once, and roughly 8% lies in the top ten. The sample taken for sequencing was peripheral blood. These receptor sequences come from a woman between 45 and 60 years old with COVID-19, enrolled during active disease.

The chain recombines TRBV27 with TRBJ2-7; tentatively, D is TRBD1 (7 bases). Germline assignment: CDR1 MNHEY and CDR2 SMNVEV (reference sequence). This CDR3 is 15 amino acids long. The V gene lost 3 bases and the J gene lost 1 base, with 13 bases spanning the gap. CDR3 sequence: CASSLGAGQSYEQYF. For the CDR3, the DNA is TGTGCCAGCAGTTTGGGGGCGGGACAGTCCTACGAGCAGTACTTC.

This sequence joins TRBV6-5 and TRBJ1-6; tentatively, D is TRBD1 (6 bases). CDR1 is MNHEY, CDR2 SVGAGI, per germline. The germline V and J ends were trimmed by 5 bases and 14 bases, with 16 bases remaining between them. This CDR3 has 13 amino acids. The CDR3: CASSQGHRGALHF. In nucleotides, the CDR3 is TGTGCCAGCAGTCAGGGACACCGTGGGGCCCTCCACTTT.

The chain joins TRBV6-6 to TRBJ1-4; 7 positions agree with TRBD1. The CDR3 extends over 15 amino acids. V lost 5 bases, J lost 4 bases, and 7 bases stayed unmatched. Germline CDR1 MNHNY, CDR2 SVGAGI (reference sequence). In DNA, the CDR3 is TGTGCCAGCAGTGCCGGGACAGACTTTAATGAAAAACTGTTTTTT. Translation gives CASSAGTDFNEKLFF.

The chain is built from TRBV10-1 and TRBJ1-1, with TRBD1 as a possible D gene (6 bases). V was trimmed by 4 bases and J by 3 bases, leaving 6 bases between them. Germline CDR1 reads WNHNN; CDR2 reads SYGVQD (reference sequence). The CDR3 length is 12 residues. CDR3 residues: CASSGTDTEAFF. CDR3 DNA: TGCGCCAGCAGTGGGACAGACACTGAAGCTTTCTTT.

This clone came up once. This chain connects TRBV20-1 to TRBJ1-4; 7 nucleotides agree with TRBD1. CDR1 is DFQATT, CDR2 SNEGSKA, per germline (reference sequence). The CDR3 covers 13 residues. Trimming took 3 bases from V and 6 from J; bases not matched to a gene: 4. The CDR3 sequence: CSASGQGDEKLFF. The CDR3 DNA follows: TGCAGTGCTAGTGGGCAGGGGGATGAAAAACTGTTTTTT.

J is TRBJ2-1 and V is TRBV4-2; 11 nucleotides line up with TRBD2. V shed 2 bases, J shed 4 bases, and the junction held 7 bases outside the gene matches. Germline V CDR1 and CDR2: LGHNA, YNFKEQ. This CDR3 comprises 17 residues. The CDR3 sequence: CASSQYIAGGRYNEQFF. CDR3 bases: TGTGCCAGCAGCCAATACATAGCGGGGGGGAGGTACAATGAGCAGTTCTTC.

This chain uses TRBV4-1 with TRBJ1-2; TRBD1 aligns across 7 bases. The CDR3 spans 14 residues. Trimming removed 2 bases from V and 5 bases from J; junction bases left unmatched: 5. The germline V gene encodes CDR1 MGHRA and CDR2 YSYEKL. The CDR3 region is CASSQWGQPYGYTF. CDR3 DNA: TGCGCCAGCAGCCAATGGGGACAGCCGTATGGCTACACCTTC.

The chain carries TRBV9 and TRBJ1-2; D gene ambiguous. The CDR3 runs 14 residues. In germline, CDR1 is SGDLS, CDR2 YYNGEE. Deletions cut 6 bases from V and 3 bases from J, with 15 bases between. CDR3 protein: CASKDGESDYGYTF. CDR3 DNA: TGTGCCAGCAAAGATGGGGAGAGTGACTATGGCTACACCTTC.

This clone appeared a few times. This rearrangement joins TRBV5-1 to TRBJ1-2; D may be TRBD1 (5 bases). V was shortened by 3 bases and J by 1 base, with 13 bases between the two germline ends. From germline, CDR1 is SGHRS and CDR2 YFSETQ. The CDR3 consists of 15 residues. CDR3 region: CASSSPGTYNYGYTF. For the CDR3, the DNA is TGCGCCAGCAGCTCCCCGGGGACTTATAACTATGGCTACACCTTC.

This rearrangement joins TRBV7-8 to TRBJ2-7, with TRBD1 matching over 9 bases. Germline loops: CDR1 SGHVS, CDR2 FQNEAQ. This CDR3 has 15 amino acids. The trim removed 7 bases at V and 2 bases at J, leaving 9 bases unmatched. This chain's CDR3 is CASNRDRASPYEQYF. CDR3 DNA sequence: TGTGCCAGCAACAGGGACAGGGCCAGCCCCTACGAGCAGTACTTC.

V and J are TRBV5-1 and TRBJ2-5; 7 bases are a match to TRBD1. The CDR3 covers 15 residues. Germline assignment: CDR1 SGHRS and CDR2 YFSETQ. The V and J ends lost 2 bases and 5 bases, in that order; junction bases with no gene match: 9. CDR3 sequence (DNA): TGCGCCAGCAGCTTATGGACAGGACCGTCGGAGACCCAGTACTTC. Translating gives CASSLWTGPSETQYF.

The rearrangement links TRBV19 to TRBJ1-2; a possible D gene is TRBD1 (5 bases). The V gene lost 5 bases and the J gene lost 7 bases, with 8 bases spanning the gap. CDR3 length equals 11 residues. Per the germline V gene, CDR1 is LNHDA and CDR2 is SQIVND (reference sequence). The chain's CDR3 is CASSVTGGYTF. In DNA, the CDR3 is TGTGCCAGTAGTGTCACAGGTGGCTACACCTTC.

The chain uses TRBV24-1 and TRBJ2-3; D gene uncertain. V was trimmed by 4 bases and J by 10 bases, leaving 11 bases between them. The CDR3 has 12 residues. Germline CDR1 KGHDR, CDR2 SFDVKD. The CDR3 DNA is TGTGCCACCAGTGAAAAAGTGGGCTCGCAGTATTTT. Its protein product is CATSEKVGSQYF.

This chain links TRBV11-2 with TRBJ1-2, with D possibly being TRBD1 (6 bases). The CDR3 spans 17 residues. Looked up from germline, CDR1 is SGHAT and CDR2 is FQNNGV. The V end was cut by 1 base, the J end by 5 bases, with 20 bases between. CDR3 coding DNA: TGTGCCAGCAGCTTAGGCAGGGGCCTGATCACCCTATATGGCTACACCTTC. Protein product: CASSLGRGLITLYGYTF.

This chain links TRBV20-1 with TRBJ2-7; 7 nucleotides match TRBD1. With V trimmed by 3 bases and J by 5 bases, 4 bases remained unmatched. Per the germline V gene, CDR1 is DFQATT and CDR2 is SNEGSKA (reference sequence). This CDR3 contains 12 residues. The CDR3 sequence is CSASWQGDEQYF. The CDR3 nucleotides are TGCAGTGCTAGTTGGCAGGGGGACGAGCAGTACTTC.

The chain recombines TRBV6-1 with TRBJ1-2, with 7 bases fitting TRBD1. The CDR3 extends over 14 amino acids. Looked up from germline, CDR1 is MNHNS and CDR2 is SASEGT. V shed 2 bases and J 6 bases; nucleotides not matched to a gene: 6. CDR3 nucleotides: TGTGCCAGCAGTGAAAGGGGCAGGGGGAATGGCTACACCTTC. Translating gives CASSERGRGNGYTF.

The chain carries TRBV7-9 and TRBJ1-2; a possible D gene is TRBD1 (5 bases). V lost 5 bases and J lost 8, with 21 bases in between. CDR1 is SEHNR and CDR2 is FQNEAQ in the germline V gene (reference sequence). The CDR3 is 15 residues long. The CDR3 bases are TGTGCCAGCAGCCGGACCGGGACTTTGATGGGCGGCTACACCTTC. Protein: CASSRTGTLMGGYTF.

J is TRBJ2-2 and V is TRBV9; possibly TRBD2 for D (6 bases). This CDR3 region has 16 residues. Trimming cost V 0 bases and J 5 bases, with 14 bases left between them. Germline CDR1 SGDLS, CDR2 YYNGEE. CDR3 DNA sequence: TGTGCCAGCAGCGTAGGATCAAGGGGAGGAACCGGGGAGCTGTTTTTT. Translating gives CASSVGSRGGTGELFF. Supplemented by reference TRBV9 and TRBJ2-2, the full variable domain reads DSGVTQTPKHLITATGQRVTLRCSPRSGDLSVYWYQQSLDQGLQFLIQYYNGEERAKGNILERFSAQQFPDLHSELNLSSLELGDSALYFCASSVGSRGGTGELFFGEGSRLTVL.

The chain links TRBV6-1 to TRBJ1-4; no definite D call. The germline V and J ends were trimmed by 1 base and 8 bases, with 8 bases remaining between them. Germline assignment: CDR1 MNHNS and CDR2 SASEGT. The CDR3 covers 13 residues. CDR3 DNA: TGTGCCAGCAGTGAAGTGGAGTCCGAAAAACTGTTTTTT. It yields the protein CASSEVESEKLFF.

This chain connects TRBV13 to TRBJ2-7, with TRBD2 matching 10 bases. Trimming cost V 5 bases and J 4 bases; bases outside gene matches: 11. The length of the CDR3 is 16 residues. The germline V gene encodes CDR1 PRHDT and CDR2 FYEKMQ (reference sequence). For the CDR3, the DNA is TGTGCCAGCAGCCCCCGTATTAGCGGGGGGCCGTACGAGCAGTACTTC. It codes for CASSPRISGGPYEQYF.